What follows are 7 T cell receptor beta chains derived from one specimen sequenced in a study of T-cell reconstitution after alpha-beta-depleted transplantation in children. Construction of the TCRbeta library involved unique molecular identifiers. From the PCR reads, TCRdb called clonotypes with MiXCR, one entry per CDR3 protein. This sample yields around 700,000 distinct CDR3 sequences, of which around 13% are seen a single time; around 0.76% belongs to the top ten. Source: PBMCs, taken before TCRalphabeta/CD19-depleted stem cell transplant. These receptors all stem from a girl aged 2 to 9 with congenital amegakaryocytic thrombocytopenia, due to receive a stem cell transplant.

This clonotype occurred many times. The gene calls are TRBV4-1 and TRBJ1-2; D is unclear. The CDR3 contains 15 residues. V lost 0 bases and J lost 4, with 12 bases in between. Germline-derived CDR1 and CDR2 are MGHRA and YSYEKL. The CDR3: CASSQERQPFYGYTF. CDR3 DNA sequence: TGCGCCAGCAGCCAAGAACGCCAGCCCTTCTATGGCTACACCTTC.

The chain is built from TRBV18 and TRBJ1-2; weak D call: TRBD1 (6 bases). The CDR3 consists of 16 residues. Germline loops: CDR1 KGHSH, CDR2 LQKENI. Trimming shortened V by 6 bases and J by 4 bases, and 21 bases separated the two germline ends. The CDR3 region has the DNA TGTGCCAGCTCGACTCTCCCCGGGGGCGGCGCCTATGGCTACACCTTC. This sequence encodes CASSTLPGGGAYGYTF.

This clonotype was counted between two and nine times. The chain joins TRBV6-6 to TRBJ1-2; perhaps TRBD1 as D (5 bases). This CDR3 has 12 residues. Per the germline V gene, CDR1 is MNHNY and CDR2 is SVGAGI (reference sequence). V lost 6 bases and J 8 bases, leaving 13 bases between the germline ends. The chain's CDR3 is CASRAAGPGYTF. The CDR3 DNA reads TGTGCCAGCAGAGCGGCGGGGCCGGGCTACACCTTC.

This chain uses TRBV4-1 with TRBJ2-1, with 12 bases identical to TRBD2. The germline V gene has CDR1 MGHRA and CDR2 YSYEKL. After removal of 2 bases from V and 4 bases from J, the junction contained 6 bases not matched to a gene. The CDR3 spans 17 residues. Written as DNA, the CDR3 is TGCGCCAGCAGCCAATTCGCCGGGACTAGCGGGTACAATGAGCAGTTCTTC. This encodes CASSQFAGTSGYNEQFF.

The sample holds many counts of this clonotype. The chain uses TRBV20-1 and TRBJ2-7, with D maybe TRBD2 (6 bases). Trimming took off 6 bases at V and 0 bases at J, with 18 bases between the two ends. Germline V gene sequence: CDR1 DFQATT, CDR2 SNEGSKA (reference sequence). The CDR3 runs to 15 residues. CDR3 nucleotides: TGCAGTGCAACCAGCCTTAGCGGTAACTCCTACGAGCAGTACTTC. Translation gives CSATSLSGNSYEQYF.

In this sample, this clonotype turned up many times. V is TRBV7-3 and J is TRBJ2-1; 7 nucleotides align to TRBD2. Germline values: CDR1 SGHTA, CDR2 FQGTGA. Unmatched junction bases numbered 6, after V lost 0 bases and J lost 7 bases. The CDR3 loop spans 15 amino acids. The CDR3 sequence: CASSLTGGRKNEQFF. CDR3 DNA: TGTGCCAGCAGCTTAACTGGCGGGAGAAAGAATGAGCAGTTCTTC.

The chain carries TRBV11-2 and TRBJ2-6; a possible D gene is TRBD1 (6 bases). The V gene lost 6 bases and the J gene lost 0 bases, with 24 bases spanning the gap. Germline V gene data show CDR1 as SGHAT and CDR2 as FQNNGV. This CDR3 region has 20 residues. The CDR3 bases are TGTGCCAGCAGTCTATCCACGTGGGGGCCCAACCTCTCTGGGGCCAACGTCCTGACTTTC. Encoded protein: CASSLSTWGPNLSGANVLTF.